This T cell receptor (beta chain) is drawn from a study of T cell responses to AZD1222 COVID-19 vaccine. Assay: immunoSEQ multiplex PCR; the TCRdb copy retains only in-frame clones and omits some. The data hold some 150,000 clones, with approximately 88% observed a single time. This clonotype was sampled from an adult who received the MenACWY meningococcal vaccine as a control. Sequencing used peripheral blood, obtained 28 days after the second dose of the MenACWY control vaccine.

The CDR3, as DNA: TGCGCCAGCAGCGGAGGGCGGGAGAAGGGAGATACGCAGTATTTT. It yields the protein CASSGGREKGDTQYF. V and J are TRBV5-1 and TRBJ2-3; 7 bases match TRBD2. V lost 4 bases and J lost 5; bases outside the gene matches: 10. This CDR3 has 15 amino acids. Germline V gene lookup returns CDR1 SGHRS and CDR2 YFSETQ.